Shown below are 3 T cell receptor beta chains from a single sample sequenced in a study of T cell repertoires in cytomegalovirus infection. TCRdb re-called the reads with MiXCR, one entry per CDR3 protein. Of 510,000 or so distinct CDR3 sequences listed, around a quarter were seen once; the top ten hold around 13%. The specimen was PBMCs. Source of these receptors: a human donor in good health (CMV status not recorded). Some clones in this sample may be carry-over from other donors' samples.

This clonotype has just a few counts. V is TRBV20-1 and J is TRBJ2-1; weak D call: TRBD2 (5 bases). Germline CDR1 is DFQATT and CDR2 is SNEGSKA (reference sequence). V lost 6 bases and J 2 bases, leaving 11 bases between the germline ends. This CDR3 spans 13 amino acids. DNA for the CDR3: TGCAGTGCCGAGGGCTCGGCCTACAATGAGCAGTTCTTC. It encodes CSAEGSAYNEQFF.

This clonotype was found many times. The V call is TRBV20-1, the J call TRBJ2-1, with a weak D call TRBD2 (5 bases). The CDR3 loop spans 12 amino acids. Germline V gives CDR1 DFQATT, CDR2 SNEGSKA (reference sequence). V was shortened by 6 bases and J by 7 bases, with 13 bases between the two germline ends. CDR3 nucleotides: TGCAGTGCCCCCCGAGGGCCTAATGAGCAGTTCTTC. It translates to CSAPRGPNEQFF.

This chain uses TRBV7-6 with TRBJ2-2; a weak D match, TRBD2 (6 bases). V lost 6 bases to trimming and J lost 3 bases, with 14 bases between them. Germline V lookup: CDR1 SGHVS, CDR2 FNYEAQ. This CDR3 spans 15 amino acids. The CDR3, as DNA: TGTGCCAGCAGGCCGGGACTGGGTTACACCGGGGAGCTGTTTTTT. Translated, it gives CASRPGLGYTGELFF.